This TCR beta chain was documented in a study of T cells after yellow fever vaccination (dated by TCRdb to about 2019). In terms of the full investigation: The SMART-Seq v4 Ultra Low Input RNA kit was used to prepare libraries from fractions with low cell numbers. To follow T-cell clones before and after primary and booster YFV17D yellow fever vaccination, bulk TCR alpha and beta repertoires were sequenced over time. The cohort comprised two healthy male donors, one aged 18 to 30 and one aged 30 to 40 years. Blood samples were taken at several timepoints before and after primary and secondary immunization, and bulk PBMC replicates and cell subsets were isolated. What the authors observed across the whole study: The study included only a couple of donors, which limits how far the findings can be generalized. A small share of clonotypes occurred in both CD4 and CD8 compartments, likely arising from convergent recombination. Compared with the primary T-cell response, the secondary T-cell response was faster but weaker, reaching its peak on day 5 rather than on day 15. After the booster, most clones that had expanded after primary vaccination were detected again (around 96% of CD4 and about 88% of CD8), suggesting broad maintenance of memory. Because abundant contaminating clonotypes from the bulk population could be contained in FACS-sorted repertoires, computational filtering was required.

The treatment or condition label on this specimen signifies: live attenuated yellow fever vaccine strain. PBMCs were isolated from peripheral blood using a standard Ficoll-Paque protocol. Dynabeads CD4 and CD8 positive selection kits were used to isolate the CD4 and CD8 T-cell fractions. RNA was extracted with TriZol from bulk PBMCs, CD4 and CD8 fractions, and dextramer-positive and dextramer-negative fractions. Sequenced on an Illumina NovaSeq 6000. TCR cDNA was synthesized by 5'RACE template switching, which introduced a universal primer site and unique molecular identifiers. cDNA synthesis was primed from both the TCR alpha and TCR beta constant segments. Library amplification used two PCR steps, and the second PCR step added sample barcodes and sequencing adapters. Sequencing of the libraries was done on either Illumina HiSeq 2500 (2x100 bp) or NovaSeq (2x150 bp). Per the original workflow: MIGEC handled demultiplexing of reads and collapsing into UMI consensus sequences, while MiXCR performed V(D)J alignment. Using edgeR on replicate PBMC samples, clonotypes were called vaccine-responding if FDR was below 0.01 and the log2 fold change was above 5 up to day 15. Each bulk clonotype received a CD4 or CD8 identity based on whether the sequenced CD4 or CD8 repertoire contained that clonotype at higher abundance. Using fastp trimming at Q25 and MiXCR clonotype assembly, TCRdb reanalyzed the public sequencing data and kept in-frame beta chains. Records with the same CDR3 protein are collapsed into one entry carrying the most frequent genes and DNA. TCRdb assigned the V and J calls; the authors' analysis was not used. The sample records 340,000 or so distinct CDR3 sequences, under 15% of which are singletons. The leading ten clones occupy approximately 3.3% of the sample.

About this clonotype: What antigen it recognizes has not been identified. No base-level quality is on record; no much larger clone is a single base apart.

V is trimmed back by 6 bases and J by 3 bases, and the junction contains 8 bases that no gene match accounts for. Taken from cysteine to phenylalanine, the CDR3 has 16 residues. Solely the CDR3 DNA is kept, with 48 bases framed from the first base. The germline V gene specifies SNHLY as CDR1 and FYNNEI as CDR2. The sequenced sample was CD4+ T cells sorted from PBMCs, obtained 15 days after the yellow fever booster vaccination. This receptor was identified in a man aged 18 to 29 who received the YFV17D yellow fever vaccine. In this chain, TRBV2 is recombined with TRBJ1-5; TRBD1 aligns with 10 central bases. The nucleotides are TGTGCCAGCAGACCCGTCGACAGGGGGCCCAATCAGCCCCAGCATTTT. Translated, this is CASRPVDRGPNQPQHF.